This T cell receptor (beta chain) was profiled in a study of graft-versus-host responses after intestinal transplantation. In the study overall: The whole recipient group had anti-thymocyte globulin induction followed by tacrolimus and steroids for about three years. Study-level results: Maximum circulating GvH clone levels tracked with early post-transplant HvG decreases.

This table comes from immunoSEQ multiplex PCR, and its TCRdb copy is limited to in-frame clones, with some not included. The table records 45,000 to 50,000 clones, about 93% of them present only once. Germline CDR1 and CDR2: LGHNT and FRNRAP. This CDR3 is 18 amino acids long. About this clone itself: Its antigen remains unidentified. An end of the junction differs from the germline gene, which may be a read error.

V is TRBV12-5 and J is TRBJ2-1; tentative D call: TRBD1 (6 bases). The sequence was collected from a human patient who received an intestinal transplant, so some T cells may come from the graft donor. Sequencing used PBMCs, obtained about 800 days after a first intestinal transplant, on the day of a second. This CDR3 reads CASGLGLVVGGSYNEQFF. The DNA for the CDR3 is TGTGCTAGTGGATTGGGGTTAGTTGTTGGGGGCAGCTACAATGAGCAGTTCTTC.